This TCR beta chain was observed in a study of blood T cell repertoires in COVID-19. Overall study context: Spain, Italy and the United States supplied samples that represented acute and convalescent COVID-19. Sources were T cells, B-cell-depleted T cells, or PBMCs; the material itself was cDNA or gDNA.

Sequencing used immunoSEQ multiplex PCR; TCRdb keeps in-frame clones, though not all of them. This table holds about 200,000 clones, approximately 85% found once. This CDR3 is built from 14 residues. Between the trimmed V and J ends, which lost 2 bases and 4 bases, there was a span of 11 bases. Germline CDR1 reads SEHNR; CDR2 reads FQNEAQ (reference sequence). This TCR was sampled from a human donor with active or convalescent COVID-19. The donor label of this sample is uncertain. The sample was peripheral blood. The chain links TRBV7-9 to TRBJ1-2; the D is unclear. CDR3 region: CASSLIMSRYGYTF. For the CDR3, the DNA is TGTGCCAGCAGCTTAATTATGTCTCGCTATGGCTACACCTTC.